The rows below give T cell receptor beta chains drawn from one sample of a study of blood T cell repertoires in COVID-19. Assay used: immunoSEQ multiplex PCR; TCRdb lists only in-frame clones, some missing. The sample shows some 180,000 clones, 75% to 80% of them seen only once. Sequencing used peripheral blood. These receptors originate from a woman between 50 and 59 years old with active or convalescent COVID-19. The CDR3 runs from the conserved cysteine through the conserved F or W. A D gene is named only where the DNA matches it firmly. Clone size is stated in some rows and not others, as once, few, many or a class when expanded.

cdr3_aa cdr3_nt clone_size cdr3_length j_call v_call d_call
CASSRVSYTGELFF TGTGCCAGCAGTCGTGTATCGTACACCGGGGAGCTGTTTTTT NA 14 TRBJ2-2 TRBV5-5 NA
CATSDPTWRRGGNTGELFF TGTGCCACCAGTGACCCTACATGGAGGCGGGGGGGAAACACCGGGGAGCTGTTTTTT NA 19 TRBJ2-2 TRBV24-1 TRBD2
CASSSGTGNGYTF TGTGCCAGCAGCTCGGGGACAGGGAATGGCTACACCTTC NA 13 TRBJ1-2 TRBV6-2/TRBV6-3 TRBD1
CASSPLADRNQETQYF TGTGCCAGCAGCCCCTTAGCGGACAGGAATCAAGAGACCCAGTACTTC NA 16 TRBJ2-5 TRBV7-9 NA
CASSSIAGLHYEQYF TGTGCCAGCAGCTCCATAGCGGGACTACACTACGAGCAGTACTTC NA 15 TRBJ2-7 TRBV7-3 TRBD2
CASSWLGLEGNEQFF TGTGCCAGCAGCTGGCTCGGACTAGAAGGCAATGAGCAGTTCTTC NA 15 TRBJ2-1 TRBV7-2 TRBD2
CASTPRGGRNTEAFF TGTGCCAGCACCCCTAGGGGGGGGCGAAACACTGAAGCTTTCTTT NA 15 TRBJ1-1 TRBV6-5 NA
CASSLDAGLRGYTF TGTGCCAGCAGCTTAGATGCCGGGTTAAGAGGCTACACCTTC once 14 TRBJ1-2 TRBV7-2 NA
CASSKWELWTGFSYEQYF TGTGCCAGCAGCAAATGGGAATTATGGACAGGGTTTTCCTACGAGCAGTACTTC NA 18 TRBJ2-7 TRBV21-1 NA
CASTTQANTEAFF TGTGCCAGCACTACCCAGGCAAACACTGAAGCTTTCTTT once 13 TRBJ1-1 TRBV6-5 NA
CASSEGTGGDTQYF TGTGCCAGCAGTGAAGGGACTGGGGGGGATACGCAGTATTTT NA 14 TRBJ2-3 TRBV2 NA
CASSLGTGFEKLFF TGTGCCAGCTCACTTGGGACAGGATTTGAAAAACTGTTTTTT NA 14 TRBJ1-4 TRBV18 TRBD1
CASSQDMTVNTEAFF TGCGCCAGCAGCCAAGATATGACAGTGAACACTGAAGCTTTCTTT few 15 TRBJ1-1 TRBV4-3 NA
CAWSVEGGREAFF TGTGCCTGGAGTGTAGAAGGAGGGAGAGAAGCTTTCTTT NA 13 TRBJ1-1 TRBV30 NA
CASSMNRNTEAFF TGTGCCAGTAGTATGAATAGGAACACTGAAGCTTTCTTT NA 13 TRBJ1-1 TRBV19 NA
CASSSGGRGTDTQYF TGTGCCAGTAGTTCCGGGGGGCGGGGCACAGATACGCAGTATTTT NA 15 TRBJ2-3 TRBV19 NA
CSASAGQGYGYTF TGCAGTGCTAGTGCCGGACAAGGCTATGGCTACACCTTC NA 13 TRBJ1-2 TRBV20-1 NA
CASSLARQPDTGELFF TGTGCCAGCAGCTTAGCCCGACAGCCCGACACCGGGGAGCTGTTTTTT few 16 TRBJ2-2 TRBV7-9 NA
CASSQGSRDRGKKLFF TGCGCCAGCAGCCAGGGGTCCCGGGACAGGGGAAAAAAACTGTTTTTT NA 16 TRBJ1-4 TRBV4-3 TRBD1
CASSEKARDSAGNTIYF TGTGCCAGCAGTGAAAAAGCAAGGGACAGTGCTGGAAACACCATATATTTT NA 17 TRBJ1-3 TRBV25-1 TRBD1
CASSRTSGYNEQFF TGTGCCAGCAGTCGGACTAGCGGGTACAATGAGCAGTTCTTC NA 14 TRBJ2-1 TRBV6-6 TRBD2
CASSLTGTFEAFF TGTGCCAGCAGCTTAACCGGGACATTTGAAGCTTTCTTT many 13 TRBJ1-1 TRBV6-5 NA
CASRTQGVNGYTF TGTGCCAGCAGAACACAGGGGGTTAACGGCTACACCTTC once 13 TRBJ1-2 TRBV6-5 TRBD1
CASSLIGGHLSYEQYF TGTGCCAGCAGTTTAATAGGGGGACACCTCTCCTACGAGCAGTACTTC once 16 TRBJ2-7 TRBV27 NA
CATQGFGNTIYF TGTGCCACCCAGGGTTTCGGAAACACCATATATTTT NA 12 TRBJ1-3 TRBV19 NA
CASRRTNTDTQYF TGTGCCAGCAGGCGGACTAACACAGATACGCAGTATTTT NA 13 TRBJ2-3 TRBV12-3/TRBV12-4 NA
CASSYVTGDLNTEAFF TGTGCCAGCAGTTACGTAACAGGGGATCTGAACACTGAAGCTTTCTTT NA 16 TRBJ1-1 TRBV6-2/TRBV6-3 TRBD1